This entry lists 23 T cell receptor beta chains sequenced from one sample in a study of siplizumab effects on memory and regulatory T cells (dated by TCRdb to the late 2010s). The library came from the immunoSEQ multiplex PCR assay. Entries here come from immuneACCESS through TCRdb and include only in-frame sequences with V and J called. Some clones fail to appear in such tables; in the studies checked, an unresolved V gene covers under half of the shortfall, and the cause of the remainder is unknown. This sample is represented by roughly 68,000 clones; roughly 96% of them were singletons. The ten largest clonotypes hold more than 0.095% of the sample. Input material: naive CD8+ T cells sorted from blood. The label giving this sample's cell subset or site can be read as: unstimulated naive T cells. The receptors come from a human donor in good health.

This sequence joins TRBV5-1 and TRBJ2-5; perhaps D is TRBD1 or TRBD2 (6 bases each). Germline CDR1 and CDR2: SGHRS and YFSETQ. V dropped 6 bases and J dropped 4 bases, with 25 bases sitting between them. The CDR3 runs 17 residues. The CDR3 protein is CASKKMGGTLTGETQYF. In nucleotides, the CDR3 is TGCGCCAGCAAGAAGATGGGGGGCACACTAACTGGAGAGACCCAGTACTTC. Full variable domain (missing parts from reference TRBV5-1 and TRBJ2-5): KAGVTQTPRYLIKTRGQQVTLSCSPISGHRSVSWYQQTPGQGLQFLFEYFSETQRNKGNFPGRFSGRQFSNSRSEMNVSTLELGDSALYLCASKKMGGTLTGETQYFGPGTRLLVL.

This clone has only a few counts. The chain carries TRBV27 and TRBJ1-6; 9 nucleotides align to TRBD1. The CDR3 has 14 residues. The germline CDR1 and CDR2 sequences are MNHEY and SMNVEV (reference sequence). V was clipped by 5 bases and J by 8 bases; unmatched bases: 4. The CDR3 coding sequence is TGTGCCAGCAGTGCCGGGACAGGGTATTCACCCCTCCACTTT. Its translation: CASSAGTGYSPLHF.

J is TRBJ2-3 and V is TRBV4-3; perhaps TRBD2 as D (5 bases). Trimming stripped 0 bases from V and 0 bases from J, with 13 bases between. The CDR3 has 17 amino acids. Per the germline V gene, CDR1 is LGHNA and CDR2 is YSLEER. This CDR3 is CASSQDHEGWSTDTQYF. The CDR3, as DNA: TGCGCCAGCAGCCAAGATCACGAGGGATGGAGCACAGATACGCAGTATTTT.

The J gene is TRBJ1-1, the V gene TRBV29-1; 7 nucleotides line up with TRBD1. There are 13 residues in the CDR3. J gave up 0 bases and V 7 bases, and 5 bases lay outside the gene matches. Germline CDR1 is SQVTM and CDR2 is ANQGSEA. CDR3 sequence reads: CSANRGLNTEAFF. CDR3 nucleotide sequence: TGCAGCGCTAACAGGGGTCTGAACACTGAAGCTTTCTTT.

Only one count was recorded for this clone. V and J are TRBV5-1 and TRBJ1-2, with D maybe TRBD1 (6 bases). The V end lost 0 bases, the J end lost 4 bases, and 16 bases lay between the germline ends. The germline V gene encodes CDR1 SGHRS and CDR2 YFSETQ. This CDR3 has 16 residues. The CDR3 DNA reads as TGCGCCAGCAGCTTGGCCGGAGTGGGGGACATCTATGGCTACACCTTC. Its translation: CASSLAGVGDIYGYTF.

The rearrangement uses TRBV7-1 and TRBJ1-2; 7 positions match TRBD1. TRBV7-1 is an open reading frame whose function is uncertain. This CDR3 has 14 amino acids. Unmatched junction bases numbered 5, after V lost 5 bases and J lost 2 bases. CDR3 coding DNA: TGTGCCAGCAGCGAGGGGGCGGGGAACTATGGCTACACCTTC. It encodes CASSEGAGNYGYTF.

V and J are TRBV29-1 and TRBJ2-1, with TRBD2 matching over 8 bases. The CDR3 is 13 residues long. The germline gives CDR1 SQVTM, CDR2 ANQGSEA. J lost 5 bases, V lost 4 bases, and 4 bases had no gene match. This CDR3 reads CSVAGGSHNEQFF. CDR3 nucleotides: TGCAGCGTTGCGGGGGGGAGTCACAATGAGCAGTTCTTC.

The rearrangement joins TRBV5-8 to TRBJ2-3, with D maybe TRBD1 (7 bases). Trimming cost V 4 bases and J 2 bases, with 14 bases left between them. This CDR3 has 15 residues. The germline gives CDR1 SGHTS, CDR2 YDEGEE. CDR3 loop: CASSQAGQYTDTQYF. In nucleotides, the CDR3 is TGTGCCAGCAGCCAGGCGGGACAGTACACAGATACGCAGTATTTT.

The chain carries TRBV27 and TRBJ2-1, with a tentative D call TRBD2 (6 bases). CDR3 size: 15 residues. Trimming took 3 bases from V and 0 from J, leaving 9 bases between them. The V gene's germline CDR1 is MNHEY and CDR2 SMNVEV (reference sequence). The CDR3: CASSFLEGSYNEQFF. CDR3 in DNA: TGTGCCAGCAGTTTTCTGGAGGGCTCCTACAATGAGCAGTTCTTC.

The chain is built from TRBV4-2 and TRBJ1-2; 7 bases line up with TRBD1. J was trimmed by 6 bases and V by 1 base; bases with no gene match: 2. The CDR3 loop spans 13 amino acids. Germline CDR1 and CDR2: LGHNA and YNFKEQ. The CDR3 bases are TGTGCCAGCAGCCAAGGGACAGGTAATGGCTACACCTTC. This sequence encodes CASSQGTGNGYTF.

The rearrangement joins TRBV7-2 to TRBJ2-7, with a possible D match to TRBD2 (5 bases). The V gene lost 6 bases and the J gene lost 4 bases, with 16 bases spanning the gap. Looked up from germline, CDR1 is SGHTA and CDR2 is FQGNSA. CDR3 length: 14 amino acids. The CDR3 DNA follows: TGTGCCAGCAGAGGACTCAGCTCGGGGTACGAGCAGTACTTC. This encodes CASRGLSSGYEQYF. Filled out from reference TRBV7-2 and TRBJ2-7, the complete variable domain reads GAGVSQSPSNKVTEKGKDVELRCDPISGHTALYWYRQSLGQGLEFLIYFQGNSAPDKSGLPSDRFSAERTGGSVSTLTIQRTQQEDSAVYLCASRGLSSGYEQYFGPGTRLTVT.

The V call is TRBV29-1, the J call TRBJ1-2; D call uncertain. Germline-derived CDR1 and CDR2 are SQVTM and ANQGSEA. V was shortened by 4 bases and J by 6 bases, with 24 bases between the two germline ends. The CDR3 extends over 16 amino acids. CDR3 region: CSVVAAGSPILNGYTF. CDR3 nucleotide sequence: TGCAGCGTTGTTGCGGCCGGATCGCCAATTCTTAATGGCTACACCTTC.

This clone showed up just once. V usage is TRBV4-3 and J usage is TRBJ1-6, with D uncertain. The germline V gene encodes CDR1 LGHNA and CDR2 YSLEER. This CDR3 spans 15 amino acids. V gave up 6 bases and J gave up 8 bases, with 17 bases separating them. The CDR3 reads CASRRDRALDSPLHF. The CDR3 nucleotides are TGCGCCAGCAGACGGGATCGCGCCCTGGATTCACCCCTCCACTTT.

This rearrangement joins TRBV28 to TRBJ2-7, with a tentative D call TRBD1 (5 bases). The CDR3 length is 12 residues. With 5 bases removed from V and 3 bases from J, the gap between germline ends came to 8 bases. Germline V lookup: CDR1 MDHEN, CDR2 SYDVKM. The CDR3, as DNA: TGTGCCAGCAGTCCCGACAGCTACGAGCAGTACTTC. Its protein product is CASSPDSYEQYF.

The chain combines TRBV7-3 with TRBJ2-2, with D possibly matching TRBD2 (5 bases). The CDR3 runs to 13 residues. The V gene lost 5 bases and the J gene lost 6 bases, with 10 bases spanning the gap. Germline CDR1 and CDR2: SGHTA and FQGTGA. As DNA, the CDR3 is TGTGCCAGCAGCACGACTATTGCCGGGGAGCTGTTTTTT. Translation gives CASSTTIAGELFF.

V usage is TRBV11-2 and J usage is TRBJ2-7; TRBD2 matches 7 bases. CDR3 length equals 14 residues. The junction had 4 bases not matched to a gene; V was cut back by 1 base and J by 4 bases. Germline V gene lookup returns CDR1 SGHAT and CDR2 FQNNGV. CDR3 DNA: TGTGCCAGCAGCTTAGCGCCGGGGGGTTACGAGCAGTACTTC. This translates into CASSLAPGGYEQYF. Using reference TRBV11-2 and TRBJ2-7 for the parts outside the CDR3, the full variable domain is EAGVAQSPRYKIIEKRQSVAFWCNPISGHATLYWYQQILGQGPKLLIQFQNNGVVDDSQLPKDRFSAERLKGVDSTLKIQPAKLEDSAVYLCASSLAPGGYEQYFGPGTRLTVT.

V gene TRBV19 combines with J gene TRBJ1-1; D uncertain. Germline CDR1 LNHDA, CDR2 SQIVND (reference sequence). Deletions cut 8 bases from V and 3 bases from J, with 13 bases between. This CDR3 spans 13 amino acids. Here the CDR3 reads CASSAYKYTEAFF. The CDR3 nucleotides are TGTGCCAGTTCCGCTTACAAGTACACTGAAGCTTTCTTT.

In nucleotides, the CDR3 is TGTGCCATCAGTGAGTCGAGGGGTAGCCAGGATGGCTACACCTTC. This gives the protein CAISESRGSQDGYTF. V gene TRBV10-3 combines with J gene TRBJ1-2; possible D gene TRBD1, 5 bases. Trimming cost V 0 bases and J 6 bases, with 14 bases left between them. This CDR3 contains 15 residues. CDR1 is ENHRY, CDR2 SYGVKD, per germline.

The chain links TRBV5-1 to TRBJ1-1; weak D call: TRBD1 (5 bases). V was trimmed by 7 bases and J by 4 bases, leaving 17 bases between them. Germline values: CDR1 SGHRS, CDR2 YFSETQ. This CDR3 spans 14 amino acids. CDR3 sequence reads: CASGPGWGGTEAFF. DNA of the CDR3: TGCGCCAGCGGGCCCGGTTGGGGCGGCACTGAAGCTTTCTTT.

The gene calls are TRBV11-2 and TRBJ1-3; unclear D gene. The CDR3 has 15 residues. Germline V CDR1 and CDR2: SGHAT, FQNNGV. V was cut by 2 bases and J by 0 bases, with 8 bases left in between. CDR3 loop: CASSLQAASGNTIYF. In nucleotides, the CDR3 is TGTGCCAGCAGCTTACAGGCAGCCTCTGGAAACACCATATATTTT.

V gene TRBV18 combines with J gene TRBJ2-5; no clear D gene. The J call could be wrong; TRBJ2-7 is a better fit for the DNA end. The CDR3 extends over 14 amino acids. Germline lookup yields CDR1 KGHSH and CDR2 LQKENI. The CDR3 coding sequence is TGTGCCAGCTCACCAGACTGGGGCTCCTACGAGCAGTACTTC. Protein product: CASSPDWGSYEQYF.

The V gene is TRBV5-1, the J gene TRBJ2-7, with no clear D. CDR3 length equals 12 residues. Germline-derived CDR1 and CDR2 are SGHRS and YFSETQ. V lost 1 base to trimming and J lost 4 bases, with 6 bases between them. The CDR3 protein is CASSLSLYEQYF. CDR3 nucleotide sequence: TGCGCCAGCAGCTTGTCTCTTTACGAGCAGTACTTC. Looking up the rest from reference TRBV5-1 and TRBJ2-7 gives the full variable domain: KAGVTQTPRYLIKTRGQQVTLSCSPISGHRSVSWYQQTPGQGLQFLFEYFSETQRNKGNFPGRFSGRQFSNSRSEMNVSTLELGDSALYLCASSLSLYEQYFGPGTRLTVT.

The chain links TRBV5-5 to TRBJ1-2; 7 bases align to TRBD1. The CDR3 spans 16 residues. Germline V gene lookup returns CDR1 SGHKS and CDR2 YYEKEE (reference sequence). V trimming: 4 bases; J trimming: 0 bases; junction bases outside the gene matches: 9. The CDR3 sequence is CASSAQTGPTNYGYTF. Here the CDR3 DNA reads TGTGCCAGCAGCGCTCAGACAGGGCCTACTAACTATGGCTACACCTTC.